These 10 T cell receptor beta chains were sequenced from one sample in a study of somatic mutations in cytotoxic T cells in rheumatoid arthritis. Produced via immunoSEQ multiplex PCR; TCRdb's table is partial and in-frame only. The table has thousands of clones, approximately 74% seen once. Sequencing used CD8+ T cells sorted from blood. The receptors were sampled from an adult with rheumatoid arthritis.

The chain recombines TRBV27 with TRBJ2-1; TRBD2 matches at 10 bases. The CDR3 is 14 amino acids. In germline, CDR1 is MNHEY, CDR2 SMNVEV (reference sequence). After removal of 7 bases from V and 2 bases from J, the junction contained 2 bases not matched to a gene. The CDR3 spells CASTTSGPYNEQFF. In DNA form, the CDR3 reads TGTGCCAGCACGACTAGCGGGCCCTACAATGAGCAGTTCTTC.

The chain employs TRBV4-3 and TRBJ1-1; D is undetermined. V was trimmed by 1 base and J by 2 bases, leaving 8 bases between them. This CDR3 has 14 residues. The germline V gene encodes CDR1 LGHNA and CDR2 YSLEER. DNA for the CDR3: TGCGCCAGCAGCCAAGGTAGGGCCAACACTGAAGCTTTCTTT. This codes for CASSQGRANTEAFF.

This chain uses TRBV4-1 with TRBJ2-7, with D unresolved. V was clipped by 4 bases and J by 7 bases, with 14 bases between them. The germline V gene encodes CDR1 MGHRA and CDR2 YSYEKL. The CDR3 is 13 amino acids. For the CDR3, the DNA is TGCGCCAGCAGCCCCGGCGGCCGTGGAGAGCAGTACTTC. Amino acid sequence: CASSPGGRGEQYF.

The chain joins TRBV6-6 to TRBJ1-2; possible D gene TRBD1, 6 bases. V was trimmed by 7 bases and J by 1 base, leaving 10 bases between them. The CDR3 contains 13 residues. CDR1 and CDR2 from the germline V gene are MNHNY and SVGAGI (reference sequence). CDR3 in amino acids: CASKEQGNYGYTF. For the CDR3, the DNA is TGTGCCAGCAAGGAACAGGGTAACTATGGCTACACCTTC.

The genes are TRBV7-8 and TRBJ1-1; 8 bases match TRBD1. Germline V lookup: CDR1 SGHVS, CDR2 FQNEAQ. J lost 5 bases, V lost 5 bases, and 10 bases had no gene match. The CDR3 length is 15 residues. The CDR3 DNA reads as TGTGCCAGCAGCCCAGGGACAGGAAGGGTGACTGAAGCTTTCTTT. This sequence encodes CASSPGTGRVTEAFF.

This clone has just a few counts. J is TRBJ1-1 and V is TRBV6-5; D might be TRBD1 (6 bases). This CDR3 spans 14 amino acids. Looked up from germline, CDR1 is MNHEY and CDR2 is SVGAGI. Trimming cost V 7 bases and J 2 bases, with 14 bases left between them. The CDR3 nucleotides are TGTGCCAGCAAGCCCGGGACATCTAACACTGAAGCTTTCTTT. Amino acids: CASKPGTSNTEAFF.

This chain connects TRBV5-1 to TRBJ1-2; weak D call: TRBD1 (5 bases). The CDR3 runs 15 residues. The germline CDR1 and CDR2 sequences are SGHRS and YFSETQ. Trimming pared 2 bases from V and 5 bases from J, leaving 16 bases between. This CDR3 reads CASSFPGQERYGYTF. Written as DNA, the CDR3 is TGCGCCAGCAGCTTTCCAGGGCAGGAGAGATATGGCTACACCTTC.

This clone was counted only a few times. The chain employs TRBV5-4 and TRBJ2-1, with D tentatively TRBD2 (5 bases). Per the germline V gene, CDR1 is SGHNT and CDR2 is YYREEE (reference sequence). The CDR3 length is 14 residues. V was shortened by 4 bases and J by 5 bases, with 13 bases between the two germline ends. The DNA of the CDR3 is TGTGCCAGCAGCCTCGGACTCTTAGACAATGAGCAGTTCTTC. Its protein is CASSLGLLDNEQFF.

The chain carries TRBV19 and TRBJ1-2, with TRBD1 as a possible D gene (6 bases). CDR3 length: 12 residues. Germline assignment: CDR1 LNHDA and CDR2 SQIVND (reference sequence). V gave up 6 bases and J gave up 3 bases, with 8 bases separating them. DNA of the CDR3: TGTGCCAGTAGGGAGGGGGACTATGGCTACACCTTC. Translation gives CASREGDYGYTF.

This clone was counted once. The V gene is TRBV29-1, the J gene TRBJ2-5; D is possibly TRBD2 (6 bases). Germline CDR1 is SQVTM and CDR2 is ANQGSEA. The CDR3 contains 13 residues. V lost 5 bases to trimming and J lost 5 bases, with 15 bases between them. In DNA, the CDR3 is TGCAGCGTTCCCGGGAGCCGCCCGGAGACCCAGTACTTC. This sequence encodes CSVPGSRPETQYF.